This T cell receptor (beta chain) appears in the sequencing data of a study of technical replicates of blood from a few donors (dated by TCRdb to 2017 to 2019). The receptor library was made with the immunoSEQ multiplex PCR assay. TCRdb carries this immuneACCESS record with in-frame sequences only. Its versions omit some clonotypes, under half of them owing to an unresolved V gene in the studies checked, with the rest unexplained. This sample comprises some 13,000 clones, approximately 81% of them detected only once. 11% of the sample is in the top ten clones. The CDR3 holds 15 amino acids from the cysteine to the phenylalanine. The DNA shown is the 45-base CDR3, in frame from base 1. V loses 2 bases at its end and J loses 1 base; junction bases beyond the gene matches: 3. For CDR1 and CDR2, the germline V gene (reference sequence) lists SEHNR and FQNEAQ. Regarding this clone: The antigen it recognizes is unknown. Base qualities are not provided; no much larger clone lies one nucleotide away.

This clonotype was obtained from a human donor in good health. The sample was PBMCs. Recombination joined TRBV7-9 with TRBJ2-7, with 9 bases in between that match TRBD1. The nucleotide sequence reads as follows: TGTGCCAGCAGCTTACAACAGGGGGCTTCCTACGAGCAGTACTTC. Its amino acids are CASSLQQGASYEQYF.